The 23 T cell receptor beta chains presented below share a single source sample, sequenced in a study of blood T cells in healthy people across ages. Combining a sample-barcoded 5' primer with a J-beta primer mix, a second PCR ran for roughly 7 to 12 cycles. TCRdb re-analysed the 5' RACE reads in MiXCR, keeping a single row per CDR3 protein. The sample yields 800,000 to 1,300,000 distinct CDR3 sequences, approximately 25% seen once. The same specimen was also included in a second study, on T cells of mothers and their children.

Sequencing input: blood. The receptors derive from a girl between 2 and 10 years old in good health.

V and J are TRBV29-1 and TRBJ2-7; the match to TRBD2 covers 13 bases. CDR1 is SQVTM, CDR2 ANQGSEA, per germline. This CDR3 contains 16 residues. V shed 7 bases and J 1 base; nucleotides not matched to a gene: 10. CDR3 sequence (DNA): TGCAGCGCACGGACTAGCGGGAGCGGGGGTTCCTACGAGCAGTACTTC. Translating it yields CSARTSGSGGSYEQYF.

This clonotype was found a few times. V gene TRBV9 combines with J gene TRBJ2-1, with D hard to call. The J call may be mistaken, given a closer DNA end match to TRBJ2-5. The length of the CDR3 is 14 residues. CDR1 is SGDLS and CDR2 is YYNGEE in the germline V gene. For the CDR3, the DNA is TGTGCCAGCAGCCCCTCGCCCCGCGGTCAGACCCAGTACTTC. It is translated as CASSPSPRGQTQYF.

The chain has TRBV6-4 and TRBJ2-1, with 8 nucleotides matching TRBD2. The V gene end was trimmed by 8 bases and the J gene end by 2 bases; junction bases not matched to a gene: 11. The germline V gene has CDR1 MRHNA and CDR2 SNTAGT. The CDR3 consists of 16 residues. The CDR3 DNA reads TGTGCCAGCCAGCTTGAGGCGGGGGGTCCCTACAATGAGCAGTTCTTC. Translated, it gives CASQLEAGGPYNEQFF.

The chain carries TRBV20-1 and TRBJ2-1; 13 bases agree with TRBD2. Per the germline V gene, CDR1 is DFQATT and CDR2 is SNEGSKA (reference sequence). J gave up 4 bases and V 3 bases, and 6 bases lay outside the gene matches. The CDR3 loop spans 16 amino acids. CDR3 coding DNA: TGCAGTGCTAGCTCCGGGACTAGCGGGACTTACAATGAGCAGTTCTTC. Translating gives CSASSGTSGTYNEQFF.

This clonotype was observed a few times. J is TRBJ2-3 and V is TRBV15; no clear D gene. Germline assignment: CDR1 LNHNV and CDR2 YYDKDF (reference sequence). This CDR3 comprises 13 residues. The ends were cut back, 1 base at V and 6 bases at J, with 8 bases in the middle. The CDR3 region is CATSRVPSDTQYF. The CDR3 region has the DNA TGTGCCACCAGCAGAGTCCCTAGTGATACGCAGTATTTT.

The V gene is TRBV4-2, the J gene TRBJ1-4; 7 bases line up with TRBD1. This CDR3 has 17 residues. CDR1 and CDR2 from the germline V gene are LGHNA and YNFKEQ. V lost 0 bases, J lost 2 bases, and 6 bases stayed unmatched. CDR3 sequence reads: CASSQEYRGGTNEKLFF. CDR3 DNA sequence: TGTGCCAGCAGCCAAGAATACAGGGGAGGCACTAATGAAAAACTGTTTTTT.

The rearrangement uses TRBV3-1 and TRBJ1-1; no clear D. Germline CDR1 LGHDT, CDR2 YNNKEL (reference sequence). CDR3 length: 13 amino acids. The V end was cut by 3 bases, the J end by 6 bases, with 11 bases between. The CDR3 loop reads CASSQIKEAEAFF. The CDR3, as DNA: TGTGCCAGCAGCCAGATTAAGGAGGCTGAAGCTTTCTTT.

The chain couples TRBV7-9 to TRBJ2-4; D may be TRBD1 (5 bases). V lost 2 bases to trimming and J lost 6 bases, with 11 bases between them. The CDR3 consists of 14 residues. Germline CDR1 and CDR2: SEHNR and FQNEAQ (reference sequence). CDR3 amino acids: CASSLSPQGNIQYF. The CDR3 nucleotides read TGTGCCAGCAGCTTATCGCCCCAGGGAAACATTCAGTACTTC.

V gene TRBV6-5 combines with J gene TRBJ1-2, with TRBD1 as a possible D gene (6 bases). Trimming pared 6 bases from V and 2 bases from J, leaving 16 bases between. The germline gives CDR1 MNHEY, CDR2 SVGAGI. The CDR3 totals 15 residues. The CDR3 DNA follows: TGTGCCAGCAGACCGACCAGGGGAGGCAACTATGGCTACACCTTC. Its translation: CASRPTRGGNYGYTF.

CDR3 amino acids: CASSQLPSGEETQYF. CDR3 nucleotide sequence: TGTGCCAGCAGCCAATTGCCTAGCGGGGAAGAGACCCAGTACTTC. This chain links TRBV4-2 with TRBJ2-5; 9 positions agree with TRBD2. Germline V gene lookup returns CDR1 LGHNA and CDR2 YNFKEQ. The CDR3 spans 15 residues. The junction had 4 bases not matched to a gene; V was cut back by 2 bases and J by 3 bases.

A few counts support this clonotype. The rearrangement uses TRBV29-1 and TRBJ2-1, with D perhaps TRBD1 or TRBD2 (6 bases each). This CDR3 is built from 15 residues. Per the germline V gene, CDR1 is SQVTM and CDR2 is ANQGSEA. The V and J ends lost 6 bases and 0 bases respectively, with 15 bases between them. The CDR3 reads CSVDGGHLSYNEQFF. CDR3 sequence (DNA): TGCAGCGTCGACGGGGGACATCTCTCCTACAATGAGCAGTTCTTC.

The genes are TRBV11-2 and TRBJ2-5; TRBD1 matches at 9 bases. The better agreement between TRBJ2-7 and the DNA end casts doubt on the J call. The CDR3 has 15 amino acids. Germline CDR1 and CDR2: SGHAT and FQNNGV. The CDR3 is CASSSAQGATYEQYF. CDR3 DNA sequence: TGTGCCAGCAGCTCGGCACAGGGGGCCACCTACGAGCAGTACTTC.

This clonotype has more than one count but fewer than ten. The V gene is TRBV20-1, the J gene TRBJ2-1, with D perhaps TRBD1 or TRBD2 (5 bases each). Looked up from germline, CDR1 is DFQATT and CDR2 is SNEGSKA (reference sequence). Trimming shortened V by 6 bases and J by 0 bases, and 9 bases separated the two germline ends. The CDR3 loop spans 13 amino acids. This chain's CDR3 is CSAPGPSYNEQFF. CDR3 nucleotide sequence: TGCAGTGCACCGGGACCCTCCTACAATGAGCAGTTCTTC.

V is TRBV7-8 and J is TRBJ1-4; 9 positions agree with TRBD1. The CDR3 contains 15 residues. The junction had 3 bases not matched to a gene; V was cut back by 2 bases and J by 5 bases. The germline V gene has CDR1 SGHVS and CDR2 FQNEAQ. DNA of the CDR3: TGTGCCAGCAGCTTATTTGGACAGGGGAATGAAAAACTGTTTTTT. Its translation: CASSLFGQGNEKLFF. Full variable domain (rest looked up from reference TRBV7-8 and TRBJ1-4): GAGVSQSPRYKVAKRGQDVALRCDPISGHVSLFWYQQALGQGPEFLTYFQNEAQLDKSGLPSDRFFAERPEGSVSTLKIQRTQQEDSAVYLCASSLFGQGNEKLFFGSGTQLSVL.

The chain combines TRBV11-2 with TRBJ1-2; the D gene is possibly TRBD1 (6 bases). V lost 3 bases to trimming and J lost 4 bases, with 9 bases between them. Per germline, CDR1 SGHAT and CDR2 FQNNGV. The CDR3 runs 13 residues. This chain's CDR3 is CASSFGQSYGYTF. CDR3 bases: TGTGCCAGCAGCTTCGGACAGAGCTATGGCTACACCTTC.

This chain connects TRBV9 to TRBJ2-5; a weak D match, TRBD2 (6 bases). The closer fit of TRBJ2-7 to the DNA end suggests the J call may be wrong. CDR1 SGDLS and CDR2 YYNGEE come from the germline V gene. The CDR3 length is 15 residues. The CDR3 loop reads CASSVGKAGVHEQYF. The DNA for the CDR3 is TGTGCCAGCAGCGTAGGGAAAGCGGGTGTCCACGAGCAGTACTTC.

This clonotype came up a few times. This rearrangement joins TRBV4-3 to TRBJ1-2; weak D call: TRBD1 (6 bases). V was cut by 4 bases and J by 2 bases, with 11 bases left in between. The CDR3 runs 14 residues. The germline V gene has CDR1 LGHNA and CDR2 YSLEER. CDR3 in amino acids: CASSPSQGNYGYTF. The CDR3 bases are TGCGCCAGCAGCCCATCCCAGGGGAACTATGGCTACACCTTC.

This clonotype was picked up a small number of times. One end of the junction is discordant with germline, which a read error may explain. This sequence joins TRBV27 and TRBJ2-7; possibly TRBD1 or TRBD2 for D (5 bases each). Germline CDR1 is MNHEY and CDR2 is SMNVEV (reference sequence). This CDR3 is 14 amino acids long. CDR3 amino acids: CASRPPGPAYEQHF. The DNA of the CDR3 is TGTGCCAGCAGACCTCCGGGACCAGCATACGAGCAGCACTTC.

This clonotype was detected a few times. The genes are TRBV5-1 and TRBJ2-2; 7 bases match TRBD2. This CDR3 has 16 residues. Unmatched junction bases numbered 8, after V lost 4 bases and J lost 2 bases. CDR1 and CDR2 (germline): SGHRS, YFSETQ. The CDR3 sequence is CASSLLSGPNTGELFF. DNA for the CDR3: TGCGCCAGCAGCCTCCTTAGCGGGCCAAACACCGGGGAGCTGTTTTTT.

This clonotype was counted only a few times. The J gene is TRBJ2-1, the V gene TRBV18; the match to TRBD1 covers 9 bases. The J call may be mistaken, given a closer DNA end match to TRBJ2-7. Germline CDR1 reads KGHSH; CDR2 reads LQKENI. This CDR3 region has 18 residues. CDR3 nucleotide sequence: TGTGCCAGCTCACCATCACCAGGTCCGGGACAGGGCGGCCACGAGCAGTACTTC. Translation gives CASSPSPGPGQGGHEQYF.

The chain employs TRBV7-2 and TRBJ2-5; D may be TRBD2 (6 bases). The J call may be wrong; the DNA end is better matched by TRBJ2-7. CDR3 length: 14 residues. Germline V gene sequence: CDR1 SGHTA, CDR2 FQGNSA. The CDR3 is CASSLEASVYEQYF. For the CDR3, the DNA is TGTGCCAGCAGCTTAGAGGCTAGCGTTTACGAGCAGTACTTC.

The sample holds a few counts of this clonotype. The chain couples TRBV6-2 or TRBV6-3 to TRBJ1-2; D is undetermined. The CDR3 sequence is 13 residues long. The germline V gene encodes CDR1 MNHEY and CDR2 SVGEGT. V was clipped by 2 bases and J by 0 bases, with 4 bases between them. In nucleotides, the CDR3 is TGTGCCAGCAGTTACCCGGCTAACTATGGCTACACCTTC. This encodes CASSYPANYGYTF.

In its sample, this clonotype was seen a few times. V is TRBV13 and J is TRBJ1-1, with D hard to call. Germline CDR1 and CDR2: PRHDT and FYEKMQ (reference sequence). The V and J ends lost 6 bases and 1 base respectively, with 6 bases between them. CDR3 length: 12 amino acids. CDR3 DNA: TGTGCCAGCAGGAAGGGGAACACTGAAGCTTTCTTT. Translating it yields CASRKGNTEAFF.